This T cell receptor beta chain was obtained from a study of T cell repertoires in cytomegalovirus infection. Study information: Indications came from public TCR beta signatures; they pointed to CMV infection and to a matching HLA type. Findings and caveats of the study: HLA-C-restricted CMV-specific TCR beta clonotypes prevailed in the ex vivo response. Carriers of CMV plus the relevant HLA were identified by cumulative public TCR beta family frequency.

Concerning this clonotype: What it recognizes is unknown.

The germline gives CDR1 DFQATT, CDR2 SNEGSKA (reference sequence). CDR3 length: 17 amino acids. The ends were cut back, 6 bases at V and 5 bases at J, with 26 bases in the middle. One entry per CDR3 protein results from TCRdb running MiXCR on the reads. The sample has about 110,000 distinct CDR3 sequences, 42% seen once. The material sequenced was CD8+ T cells from cultured PBMCs, taken from culture after CMV antigen stimulation. This TCR came from a human donor in good health (CMV status not recorded). Some clones in this sample may be carry-over from other donors' samples. V usage is TRBV20-1 and J usage is TRBJ1-5; D gene uncertain. The DNA for the CDR3 is TGCAGTGCAAAGCTGACCCGGGAGGGAGGATCGGATCAGCCCCAGCATTTT. Translation: CSAKLTREGGSDQPQHF.